One and the same sample provided the 15 T cell receptor beta chains below, sequenced in a study of neoadjuvant anti-PD-1 for oral cavity cancer. Clones were sequenced by immunoSEQ multiplex PCR, and TCRdb holds only the in-frame ones, with some missing. The sample holds about 14,000 clones, about 73% seen once. Described time point: after neoadjuvant nivolumab, at surgical resection. The sequenced sample was PBMCs, obtained after nivolumab (anti-PD-1) treatment. The receptors were gathered from a person aged 35-79 years with oral cavity squamous cell carcinoma.

This clone was observed a handful of times. This rearrangement joins TRBV27 to TRBJ2-7; TRBD1 agrees at 9 bases. The CDR3 contains 15 residues. Germline V gives CDR1 MNHEY, CDR2 SMNVEV (reference sequence). Trimming cost V 0 bases and J 2 bases; bases outside gene matches: 2. For the CDR3, the DNA is TGTGCCAGCAGTTTATCGGGACAGGGAGCCTACGAGCAGTACTTC. Protein: CASSLSGQGAYEQYF.

The rearrangement uses TRBV18 and TRBJ1-5; D not resolved. V was trimmed by 3 bases and J by 4 bases, leaving 7 bases between them. Per the germline V gene, CDR1 is KGHSH and CDR2 is LQKENI. There are 13 residues in the CDR3. Here the CDR3 DNA reads TGTGCCAGCTCACCGGAAGGGAATCAGCCCCAGCATTTT. Amino acids: CASSPEGNQPQHF. Variable domain in full (rest from reference TRBV18 and TRBJ1-5): NAGVMQNPRHLVRRRGQEARLRCSPMKGHSHVYWYRQLPEEGLKFMVYLQKENIIDESGMPKERFSAEFPKEGPSILRIQQVVRGDSAAYFCASSPEGNQPQHFGDGTRLSIL.

This CDR3 is CASSPPSGTSYEQYF. CDR3 bases: TGTGCCAGCTCACCACCTAGCGGGACGTCCTACGAGCAGTACTTC. This chain uses TRBV18 with TRBJ2-7, with TRBD2 identical over 8 bases. The V gene's germline CDR1 is KGHSH and CDR2 LQKENI. CDR3 length: 15 amino acids. The junction had 2 bases not matched to a gene; V was cut back by 0 bases and J by 1 base.

The chain joins TRBV14 to TRBJ1-2; perhaps TRBD1 as D (5 bases). Trimming stripped 2 bases from V and 8 bases from J, with 21 bases between. Germline CDR1 is SGHDN and CDR2 is FVKESK. The CDR3 length is 16 residues. The chain's CDR3 is CASSQLALRGSSGYTF. The CDR3 DNA reads as TGTGCCAGCAGCCAATTAGCCCTGAGGGGATCGAGCGGCTACACCTTC.

The rearrangement uses TRBV5-3 and TRBJ2-1, with 12 bases matching TRBD1. TRBV5-3 is marked as an open reading frame, function uncertain. V was clipped by 4 bases and J by 0 bases; unmatched bases: 14. The CDR3 contains 20 residues. The CDR3 loop is CARSPRDRGPARISYNEQFF. The CDR3 DNA is TGTGCCAGAAGCCCACGGGACAGGGGGCCAGCGCGAATCTCCTACAATGAGCAGTTCTTC.

In the case of this clone: At one boundary the junction diverges from the germline segment, which might be a read error. The chain employs TRBV7-7 and TRBJ2-1, with a weak D call TRBD1 (6 bases). Germline CDR1 is SSHAT and CDR2 is FNYEAQ (reference sequence). The CDR3 is 13 amino acids. CDR3 DNA: TGTGCTAGCAGCCCCCTGGGGGCGGATGAGCAGTTCTTC. This translates into CASSPLGADEQFF.

The V call is TRBV5-1, the J call TRBJ2-7, with 11 bases that match TRBD2. The V gene end was trimmed by 7 bases and the J gene end by 6 bases; junction bases not matched to a gene: 9. The CDR3 is 14 amino acids. Germline lookup yields CDR1 SGHRS and CDR2 YFSETQ. CDR3 sequence: CASSPLAGVPEQYF. CDR3 coding DNA: TGCGCCAGCTCTCCACTAGCGGGAGTACCCGAGCAGTACTTC.

The chain employs TRBV30 and TRBJ2-7, with 11 bases matching TRBD1. CDR3 length: 15 residues. With V trimmed by 0 bases and J by 2 bases, 3 bases remained unmatched. Germline CDR1 is GTSNPN and CDR2 is SVGIG (reference sequence). CDR3 sequence (DNA): TGTGCCTGGAGTGTCGGACAGGGGGCGACCTACGAGCAGTACTTC. Protein product: CAWSVGQGATYEQYF.

The chain carries TRBV7-3 and TRBJ2-1, with D possibly called TRBD1 or TRBD2 (6 bases each). The CDR3 loop spans 14 amino acids. Looked up from germline, CDR1 is SGHTA and CDR2 is FQGTGA. The germline V and J ends were trimmed by 3 bases and 9 bases, with 15 bases remaining between them. The DNA of the CDR3 is TGTGCCAGCAGCTTCACTTGGGGGGCGCCTGAGCAGTTCTTC. This translates into CASSFTWGAPEQFF.

The chain couples TRBV27 to TRBJ2-3; 9 nucleotides line up with TRBD1. This CDR3 has 17 residues. CDR1 is MNHEY and CDR2 is SMNVEV in the germline V gene (reference sequence). V gave up 6 bases and J gave up 2 bases; unmatched junction bases: 12. The CDR3 DNA is TGTGCCAGCAGCCAACTATCCGACAGGGGGTACACAGATACGCAGTATTTT. Translating gives CASSQLSDRGYTDTQYF.

The chain joins TRBV19 to TRBJ1-2, with TRBD1 identical over 7 bases. Losses at the gene ends were 4 bases for V and 4 bases for J; bases not matched to a gene: 6. Looked up from germline, CDR1 is LNHDA and CDR2 is SQIVND (reference sequence). CDR3 length: 14 amino acids. The CDR3 bases are TGTGCCAGTAGTACCCCGGGACAGTCCTATGGCTACACCTTC. Its translation: CASSTPGQSYGYTF.

J is TRBJ1-5 and V is TRBV4-2, with TRBD1 identical over 9 bases. V dropped 0 bases and J dropped 2; count of bases not matched to a gene: 11. The CDR3 totals 19 residues. Looked up from germline, CDR1 is LGHNA and CDR2 is YNFKEQ. Written as DNA, the CDR3 is TGTGCCAGCAGCCAAGAAACACACGGGACAGGGCTCGGCAATCAGCCCCAGCATTTT. Translation gives CASSQETHGTGLGNQPQHF.

Here the CDR3 DNA reads TGTGCCAGCAGCCAGGACAGTCTCAGGAATGAGCAGTTCTTC. Protein: CASSQDSLRNEQFF. This chain connects TRBV5-4 to TRBJ2-1; tentative D call: TRBD1 (6 bases). The germline V gene has CDR1 SGHNT and CDR2 YYREEE (reference sequence). V lost 4 bases and J lost 7, with 15 bases in between. There are 14 residues in the CDR3.

Written as DNA, the CDR3 is TGTGCCAGCAGTTTAGTAGGCACAGATACGCAGTATTTT. Translating gives CASSLVGTDTQYF. The genes are TRBV27 and TRBJ2-3; D not resolved. The length of the CDR3 is 13 residues. Trimming cost V 2 bases and J 1 base, with 4 bases left between them. Germline V lookup: CDR1 MNHEY, CDR2 SMNVEV (reference sequence).

The gene calls are TRBV30 and TRBJ1-4, with D possibly TRBD1 on 5 matching bases. Per the germline V gene, CDR1 is GTSNPN and CDR2 is SVGIG (reference sequence). Trimming pared 2 bases from V and 4 bases from J, leaving 8 bases between. The CDR3 loop spans 13 amino acids. The CDR3 loop reads CAWSRQNNEKLFF. CDR3 bases: TGTGCCTGGAGTAGACAGAATAATGAAAAACTGTTTTTT.